Following are 20 T cell receptor beta chains from one sample sequenced in a study of metastatic and nonmetastatic thyroid tumors. Every patient was untreated before thyroid surgery. TCRdb re-processed the PCR reads through MiXCR. The sample shows about 35,000 clones, about 18% of them seen only once. Input material: blood. The receptor set was obtained from a male donor with papillary thyroid cancer or a benign thyroid nodule (not recorded which). Some clones in this sample may be carry-over from other donors' samples.

The genes are TRBV20-1 and TRBJ2-7; D is unresolved. The CDR3 spans 15 residues. The germline V gene encodes CDR1 DFQATT and CDR2 SNEGSKA (reference sequence). Trimming took 4 bases from V and 2 from J, leaving 18 bases between them. The CDR3, as DNA: TGCAGTGCTAAAGGGCGGCGAGACCGTCCCTACGAGCAGTACTTC. Its translation is CSAKGRRDRPYEQYF.

Within the sample, this clone is medium-sized. The genes are TRBV19 and TRBJ1-6; D not resolved. Between the trimmed V and J ends, which lost 6 bases and 11 bases, there was a span of 11 bases. Germline V gene sequence: CDR1 LNHDA, CDR2 SQIVND (reference sequence). This CDR3 has 12 amino acids. The CDR3, as DNA: TGTGCCAGTAGGGGGAGCGGGGCACCCCTCCACTTT. Translating gives CASRGSGAPLHF.

This clone has ten or more counts. A much more abundant neighbour one base away suggests this may be a read error. Other DNA sequences in this specimen translate into the identical CDR3. In nucleotides, the CDR3 is TGTGCCAGTAGCGACGGGGGCTCTGGGGCCAAGGTCCTGACTTTC. It translates to CASSDGGSGAKVLTF. The chain links TRBV19 to TRBJ2-6; D is perhaps TRBD1 or TRBD2 (6 bases each). Germline CDR1 and CDR2: LNHDA and SQIVND (reference sequence). The CDR3 consists of 15 residues.

This rearrangement joins TRBV6-1 to TRBJ2-6; 9 bases align to TRBD1. This CDR3 region has 17 residues. V trimming: 6 bases; J trimming: 2 bases; junction bases outside the gene matches: 8. Germline loops: CDR1 MNHNS, CDR2 SASEGT. The CDR3 region has the DNA TGTGCCAGCAGCTTCCGGGACAGGGTGACTGGGGCCAACGTCCTGACTTTC. It specifies CASSFRDRVTGANVLTF.

About this clone itself: Lacking the conserved final phenylalanine or tryptophan, this CDR3 likely reflects a read error. It is unclear where the CDR3 begins or ends on the DNA, so no DNA is shown, and the CDR3 is as TCRdb lists it. This rearrangement joins TRBV28 to TRBJ1-4; TRBD1 was called by the table and not checked on the DNA. Germline values: CDR1 MDHEN, CDR2 SYDVKM. The CDR3 has 15 residues if both end residues are counted. The CDR3 is CASSFPAGDNENLFL.

This clone was seen ten or more times. The chain recombines TRBV5-4 with TRBJ2-1, with D unresolved. There are 11 residues in the CDR3. Deletions cut 0 bases from V and 10 bases from J, with 5 bases between. Germline loops: CDR1 SGHNT, CDR2 YYREEE (reference sequence). In nucleotides, the CDR3 is TGTGCCAGCAGCTTGGTGTCAGAGCAGTTCTTC. Translated, it gives CASSLVSEQFF.

This clone was seen a handful of times. The V call is TRBV27, the J call TRBJ2-1, with 14 bases identical to TRBD2. V was pared by 0 bases and J by 9 bases, with 7 bases of the junction left unmatched. CDR1 and CDR2 (germline): MNHEY, SMNVEV (reference sequence). The length of the CDR3 is 17 residues. CDR3 residues: CASSLSVGTSGSGEQFF. The CDR3 DNA follows: TGTGCCAGCAGTTTATCGGTGGGGACTAGCGGGAGTGGTGAGCAGTTCTTC.

This clone was picked up a small number of times. This rearrangement joins TRBV27 to TRBJ2-1; no definite D call. V was cut by 6 bases and J by 6 bases, with 9 bases left in between. Germline CDR1 MNHEY, CDR2 SMNVEV (reference sequence). This CDR3 contains 12 residues. CDR3 loop: CASSQPPNEQFF. CDR3 sequence (DNA): TGTGCCAGCAGCCAACCTCCCAATGAGCAGTTCTTC.

By its share, this clone is medium-sized (0.01 to 0.1%). The chain is built from TRBV2 and TRBJ2-3; D may be TRBD1 or TRBD2 (5 bases each). The CDR3 consists of 15 residues. Germline loops: CDR1 SNHLY, CDR2 FYNNEI. V shed 4 bases and J shed 0 bases, with 11 bases lying between them. CDR3 in DNA: TGTGCCAGCAGTGGGGGGACGGCGAGCACAGATACGCAGTATTTT. Translated, it gives CASSGGTASTDTQYF.

This clone was counted ten times or more. The chain links TRBV6-1 to TRBJ1-1; no clear D gene. The CDR3 extends over 14 amino acids. Germline V gives CDR1 MNHNS, CDR2 SASEGT. Trimming shortened V by 7 bases and J by 0 bases, and 12 bases separated the two germline ends. CDR3 coding DNA: TGTGCCAGCACCCTCCTGGGATTGAACACTGAAGCTTTCTTT. Amino acid sequence: CASTLLGLNTEAFF.

This clone came up many times. J is TRBJ2-4 and V is TRBV19; 9 bases agree with TRBD1. The CDR3 runs 14 residues. From germline, CDR1 is LNHDA and CDR2 SQIVND (reference sequence). J gave up 5 bases and V 3 bases, and 2 bases lay outside the gene matches. The CDR3 here is CASSMWTGENIQYF. The CDR3 bases are TGTGCCAGTAGTATGTGGACAGGGGAAAACATTCAGTACTTC. The variable domain in full, with the rest retrieved from reference TRBV19 and TRBJ2-4, is DGGITQSPKYLFRKEGQNVTLSCEQNLNHDAMYWYRQDPGQGLRLIYYSQIVNDFQKGDIAEGYSVSREKKESFPLTVTSAQKNPTAFYLCASSMWTGENIQYFGAGTRLSVL.

This clone is categorized as medium-sized. V and J are TRBV28 and TRBJ1-2; 9 bases line up with TRBD1. Unmatched junction bases numbered 6, after V lost 7 bases and J lost 6 bases. This CDR3 region has 13 residues. From germline, CDR1 is MDHEN and CDR2 SYDVKM. The CDR3 loop is CASTGQGLNGYTF. Here the CDR3 DNA reads TGTGCCAGCACCGGACAGGGGTTGAATGGCTACACCTTC.

This clone turned up a few times. The CDR3 DNA reads TGTGCCAGCAATCAAGTCGGGTCCTACGAGCAGTACTTC. Translated: CASNQVGSYEQYF. This chain uses TRBV2 with TRBJ2-7; unclear D gene. The CDR3 length is 13 residues. The germline V gene encodes CDR1 SNHLY and CDR2 FYNNEI. V was pared by 7 bases and J by 1 base, with 11 bases between.

With respect to this clone: A clone one base away is much larger, so this may be a read error. The chain combines TRBV6-1 with TRBJ1-4, with 7 bases matching TRBD1. Germline CDR1 and CDR2: MNHNS and SASEGT. The CDR3 runs 15 residues. The V segment lost 7 bases and the J segment 8 bases; nucleotides outside the gene matches: 13. The CDR3, as DNA: TGTGCCAGCACCGACATGACAGGGTGTGACGAAAAACTGTTTTTT. Amino acids: CASTDMTGCDEKLFF.

This clone appeared many times. The chain employs TRBV11-2 and TRBJ2-4; D may be TRBD2 (7 bases). The V gene lost 6 bases and the J gene lost 5 bases, with 14 bases spanning the gap. CDR1 and CDR2 from the germline V gene are SGHAT and FQNNGV. CDR3 length: 14 residues. The CDR3 spells CASRLGGPQNIQYF. The CDR3 DNA reads TGTGCCAGCAGACTCGGGGGGCCCCAAAACATTCAGTACTTC.

This clone was seen more than once but under ten times. The gene calls are TRBV27 and TRBJ1-2, with TRBD1 as a possible D gene (6 bases). CDR1 and CDR2 (germline): MNHEY, SMNVEV (reference sequence). This CDR3 comprises 15 residues. Deletions cut 2 bases from V and 4 bases from J, with 14 bases between. The CDR3 spells CASSLNSGRGYGYTF. DNA of the CDR3: TGTGCCAGCAGTTTAAACTCAGGCAGGGGCTATGGCTACACCTTC.

This clone was observed a few times. This could be a read error, since a much larger clone is one nucleotide away. The J gene is TRBJ2-3, the V gene TRBV7-6; D not resolved. The CDR3 extends over 13 amino acids. CDR1 is SGHVS, CDR2 FNYEAQ, per germline. Between the trimmed V and J ends, which lost 2 bases and 9 bases, there was a span of 12 bases. The CDR3 bases are TGTGCCAGCAGCTTAACCGGGTGTGACACGCAGTATTTT. Amino acids: CASSLTGCDTQYF.

The table lists this clone with many counts. The sample holds other DNA sequences that translate to the same CDR3. This chain links TRBV2 with TRBJ1-5, with 7 bases that match TRBD1. The CDR3 sequence is 14 residues long. Germline lookup yields CDR1 SNHLY and CDR2 FYNNEI. Trimming at V came to 3 bases and at J to 5 bases, leaving 4 bases not matched to a gene. The CDR3 bases are TGTGCCAGCAGTGACCGGACAGGCCATCAGCCCCAGCATTTT. Protein: CASSDRTGHQPQHF.

This clone was seen repeatedly, ten times or more. V usage is TRBV11-2 and J usage is TRBJ2-1, with 11 bases aligning to TRBD2. Trimming removed 2 bases from V and 9 bases from J; junction bases left unmatched: 6. This CDR3 has 15 residues. Germline CDR1 and CDR2: SGHAT and FQNNGV. CDR3 DNA: TGTGCCAGCAGCTTAACTAGCGGGAGTTTGACTGAGCAGTTCTTC. Translation: CASSLTSGSLTEQFF.

This clone appeared many times. The CDR3 bases are TGTGCCAGCAGTGAATTCGGACAGTTGAGCAATCAGCCCCAGCATTTT. Amino acid sequence: CASSEFGQLSNQPQHF. The chain employs TRBV6-1 and TRBJ1-5; D is possibly TRBD1 (6 bases). The germline V gene encodes CDR1 MNHNS and CDR2 SASEGT. The CDR3 has 16 amino acids. Trimming stripped 2 bases from V and 1 base from J, with 12 bases between.